These 9 T cell receptor beta chains were all obtained from the same sample, sequenced in a study of T cell responses to AZD1222 COVID-19 vaccine. Data came from immunoSEQ multiplex PCR; TCRdb stores just in-frame clones and leaves some out. Here the sample spans around 150,000 clones, 90% to 95% being singletons. The sequenced sample was peripheral blood, obtained 28 days after the second AZD1222 dose. These receptors were obtained from an adult who received the AZD1222 COVID-19 vaccine.

The rearrangement uses TRBV7-9 and TRBJ1-1; weak D call: TRBD1 (5 bases). Germline values: CDR1 SEHNR, CDR2 FQNEAQ (reference sequence). V gave up 5 bases and J gave up 7 bases, with 14 bases separating them. The CDR3 spans 13 residues. The CDR3 reads CASSPEGYFEAFF. Written as DNA, the CDR3 is TGTGCCAGCAGCCCCGAGGGGTACTTTGAAGCTTTCTTT.

The gene calls are TRBV3-1 (or the pseudogene TRBV3-2) and TRBJ2-1; 8 nucleotides match TRBD1. CDR3 length equals 16 residues. The V gene's germline CDR1 is LGHDT and CDR2 YNNKEL (reference sequence). Unmatched junction bases numbered 4, after V lost 3 bases and J lost 0 bases. The CDR3 protein is CASSQGQVSSYNEQFF. The CDR3 DNA sequence: TGTGCCAGCAGCCAGGGACAGGTTAGCTCCTACAATGAGCAGTTCTTC.

The genes are TRBV3-1 (or the pseudogene TRBV3-2) and TRBJ2-5; D possibly corresponds to TRBD2 (6 bases). Trimming removed 3 bases at V and 13 bases at J, with 15 bases between. This CDR3 has 12 residues. Looked up from germline, CDR1 is LGHDT and CDR2 is YNNKEL (reference sequence). Here the CDR3 reads CASSQPQTRRYF. The CDR3, as DNA: TGTGCCAGCAGCCAGCCCCAGACTAGGAGGTACTTC.

This chain links TRBV29-1 with TRBJ2-5; D possibly corresponds to TRBD1 (5 bases). The length of the CDR3 is 12 residues. CDR1 and CDR2 from the germline V gene are SQVTM and ANQGSEA. V was pared by 4 bases and J by 1 base, with 7 bases between. CDR3: CSVVRVQETQYF. CDR3 sequence (DNA): TGCAGCGTTGTCAGGGTCCAAGAGACCCAGTACTTC.

V gene TRBV7-7 combines with J gene TRBJ2-3; 13 nucleotides align to TRBD2. Trimming at V came to 4 bases and at J to 6 bases, leaving 4 bases not matched to a gene. Germline CDR1 reads SSHAT; CDR2 reads FNYEAQ (reference sequence). The CDR3 runs 15 residues. DNA for the CDR3: TGTGCCAGCAGCTCCACTAGCGGGAGGGCGGATACGCAGTATTTT. Protein sequence: CASSSTSGRADTQYF. The full variable domain, completed using reference TRBV7-7 and TRBJ2-3, is GAGVSQSPRYKVTKRGQDVTLRCDPISSHATLYWYQQALGQGPEFLTYFNYEAQPDKSGLPSDRFSAERPEGSISTLTIQRTEQRDSAMYRCASSSTSGRADTQYFGPGTRLTVL.

The gene calls are TRBV30 and TRBJ2-2; no definite D call. With 1 base removed from V and 7 bases from J, the gap between germline ends came to 13 bases. Germline assignment: CDR1 GTSNPN and CDR2 SVGIG (reference sequence). CDR3 size: 14 residues. The CDR3 spells CAWSEVVYGGELFF. The CDR3 coding sequence is TGTGCCTGGAGTGAGGTTGTATACGGCGGGGAGCTGTTTTTT.

This rearrangement joins TRBV4-1 to TRBJ1-5; D call uncertain. Germline V lookup: CDR1 MGHRA, CDR2 YSYEKL. V lost 8 bases and J 7 bases, leaving 9 bases between the germline ends. The CDR3 loop spans 11 amino acids. CDR3 in DNA: TGCGCCAGCGGAACCTTCCAGCCCCAGCATTTT. It specifies CASGTFQPQHF.

V usage is TRBV6-5 and J usage is TRBJ2-2; D ambiguous. Per germline, CDR1 MNHEY and CDR2 SVGAGI. V gave up 6 bases and J gave up 5 bases, with 13 bases separating them. The CDR3 is made up of 14 amino acids. In nucleotides, the CDR3 is TGTGCCAGCAGCCCCTCAGGAACTACCGGGGAGCTGTTTTTT. This codes for CASSPSGTTGELFF.

Remarks on this clone: The same CDR3 is also encoded by other DNA sequences in this sample. The chain joins TRBV18 to TRBJ2-7, with 7 bases identical to TRBD1. This CDR3 contains 14 residues. V shed 3 bases and J 0 bases; nucleotides not matched to a gene: 2. The germline V gene encodes CDR1 KGHSH and CDR2 LQKENI. The CDR3 loop is CASSPRDSSYEQYF. The CDR3 nucleotides are TGTGCCAGCTCACCGAGGGACAGCTCCTACGAGCAGTACTTC. Complete variable domain (other parts from reference TRBV18 and TRBJ2-7): NAGVMQNPRHLVRRRGQEARLRCSPMKGHSHVYWYRQLPEEGLKFMVYLQKENIIDESGMPKERFSAEFPKEGPSILRIQQVVRGDSAAYFCASSPRDSSYEQYFGPGTRLTVT.